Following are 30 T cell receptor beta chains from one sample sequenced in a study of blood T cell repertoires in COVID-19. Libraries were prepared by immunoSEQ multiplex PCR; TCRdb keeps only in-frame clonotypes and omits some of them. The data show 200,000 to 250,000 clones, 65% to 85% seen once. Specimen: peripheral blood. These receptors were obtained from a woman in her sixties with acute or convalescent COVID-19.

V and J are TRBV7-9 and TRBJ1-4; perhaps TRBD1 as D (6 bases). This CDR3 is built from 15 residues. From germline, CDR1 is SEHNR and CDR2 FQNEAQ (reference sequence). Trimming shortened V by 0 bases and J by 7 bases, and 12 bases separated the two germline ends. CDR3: CASSLAGGLFEKLFF. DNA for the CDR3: TGTGCCAGCAGCTTAGCCGGGGGGCTTTTTGAAAAACTGTTTTTT.

CDR3 sequence (DNA): TGTGCCTGGAGTAAGGGGGCTCGGCAGCCCCAGCATTTT. Translating gives CAWSKGARQPQHF. The chain employs TRBV30 and TRBJ1-5; 7 bases line up with TRBD1. The germline V gene has CDR1 GTSNPN and CDR2 SVGIG (reference sequence). The CDR3 covers 13 residues. Losses at the gene ends were 2 bases for V and 7 bases for J; bases not matched to a gene: 5. Drawing the rest from reference TRBV30 and TRBJ1-5, the complete variable domain is SQTIHQWPATLVQPVGSPLSLECTVEGTSNPNLYWYRQAAGRGLQLLFYSVGIGQISSEVPQNLSASRPQDRQFILSSKKLLLSDSGFYLCAWSKGARQPQHFGDGTRLSIL.

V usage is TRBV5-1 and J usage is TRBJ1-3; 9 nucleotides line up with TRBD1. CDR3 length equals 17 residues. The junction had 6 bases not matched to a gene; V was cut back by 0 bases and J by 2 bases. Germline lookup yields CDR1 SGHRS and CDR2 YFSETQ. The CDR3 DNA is TGCGCCAGCAGCTTGGTAGGCGGACAGGGGACTGGAAACACCATATATTTT. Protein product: CASSLVGGQGTGNTIYF.

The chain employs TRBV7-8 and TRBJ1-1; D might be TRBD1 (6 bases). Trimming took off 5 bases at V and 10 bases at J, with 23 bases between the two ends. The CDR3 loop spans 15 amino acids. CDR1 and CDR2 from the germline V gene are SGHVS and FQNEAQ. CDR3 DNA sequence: TGTGCCAGCAGCCCAGCAAACCGACAGGCCTTTTTAGCTTTCTTT. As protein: CASSPANRQAFLAFF.

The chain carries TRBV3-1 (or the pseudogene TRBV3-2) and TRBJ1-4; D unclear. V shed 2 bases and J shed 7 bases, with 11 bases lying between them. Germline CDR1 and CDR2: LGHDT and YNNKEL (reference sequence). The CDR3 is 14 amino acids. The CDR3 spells CASSQSEIGEKLFF. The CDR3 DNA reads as TGTGCCAGCAGCCAATCAGAAATTGGTGAAAAACTGTTTTTT.

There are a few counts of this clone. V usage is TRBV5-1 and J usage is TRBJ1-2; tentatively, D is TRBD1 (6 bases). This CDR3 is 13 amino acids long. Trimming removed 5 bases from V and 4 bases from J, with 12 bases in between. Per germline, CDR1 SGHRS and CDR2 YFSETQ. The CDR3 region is CASSSTGSYGYTF. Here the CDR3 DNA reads TGCGCCAGCAGTTCCACAGGGTCCTATGGCTACACCTTC.

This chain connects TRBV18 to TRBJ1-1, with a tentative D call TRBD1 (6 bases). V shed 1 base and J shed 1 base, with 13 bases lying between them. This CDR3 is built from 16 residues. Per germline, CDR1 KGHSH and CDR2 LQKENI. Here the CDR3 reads CASSPRQAGENTEAFF. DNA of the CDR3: TGTGCCAGCTCACCACGACAAGCAGGGGAGAACACTGAAGCTTTCTTT.

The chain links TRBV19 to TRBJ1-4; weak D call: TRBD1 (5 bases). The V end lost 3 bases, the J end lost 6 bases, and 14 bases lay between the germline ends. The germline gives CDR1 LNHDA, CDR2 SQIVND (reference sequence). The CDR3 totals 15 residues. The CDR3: CASSIAGTPDEKLFF. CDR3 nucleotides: TGTGCCAGTAGTATCGCCGGGACTCCGGATGAAAAACTGTTTTTT.

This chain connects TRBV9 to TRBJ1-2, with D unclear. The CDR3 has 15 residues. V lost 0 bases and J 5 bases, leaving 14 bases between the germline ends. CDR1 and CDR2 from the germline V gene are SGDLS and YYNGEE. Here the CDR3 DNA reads TGTGCCAGCAGCGTAGAAGCCTTCGCGAGTTATGGCTACACCTTC. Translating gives CASSVEAFASYGYTF. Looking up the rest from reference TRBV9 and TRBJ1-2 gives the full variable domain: DSGVTQTPKHLITATGQRVTLRCSPRSGDLSVYWYQQSLDQGLQFLIQYYNGEERAKGNILERFSAQQFPDLHSELNLSSLELGDSALYFCASSVEAFASYGYTFGSGTRLTVV.

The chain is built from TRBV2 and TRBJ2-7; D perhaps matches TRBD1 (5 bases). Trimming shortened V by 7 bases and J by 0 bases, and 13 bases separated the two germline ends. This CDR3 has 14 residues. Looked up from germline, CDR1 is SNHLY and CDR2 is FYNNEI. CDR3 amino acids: CASTQGAPSYEQYF. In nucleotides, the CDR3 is TGTGCCAGCACCCAGGGTGCCCCCTCCTACGAGCAGTACTTC.

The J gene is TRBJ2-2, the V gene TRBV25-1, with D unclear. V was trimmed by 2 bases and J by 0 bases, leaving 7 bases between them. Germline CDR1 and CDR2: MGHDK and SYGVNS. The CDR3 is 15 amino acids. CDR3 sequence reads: CASSEAGTNTGELFF. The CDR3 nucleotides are TGTGCCAGCAGTGAAGCAGGAACGAACACCGGGGAGCTGTTTTTT.

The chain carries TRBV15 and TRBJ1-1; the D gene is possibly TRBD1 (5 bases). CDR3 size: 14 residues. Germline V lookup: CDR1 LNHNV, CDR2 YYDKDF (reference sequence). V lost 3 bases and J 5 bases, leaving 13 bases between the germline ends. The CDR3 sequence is CATSSAGGWTEAFF. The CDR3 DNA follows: TGTGCCACCAGCAGTGCCGGGGGGTGGACTGAAGCTTTCTTT.

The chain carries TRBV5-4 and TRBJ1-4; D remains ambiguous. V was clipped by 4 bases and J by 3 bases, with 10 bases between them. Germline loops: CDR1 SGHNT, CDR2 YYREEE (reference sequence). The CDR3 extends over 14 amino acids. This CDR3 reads CASSAGISNEKLFF. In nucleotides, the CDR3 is TGTGCCAGCAGCGCCGGGATTTCTAATGAAAAACTGTTTTTT. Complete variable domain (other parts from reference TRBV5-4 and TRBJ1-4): ETGVTQSPTHLIKTRGQQVTLRCSSQSGHNTVSWYQQALGQGPQFIFQYYREEENGRGNFPPRFSGLQFPNYSSELNVNALELDDSALYLCASSAGISNEKLFFGSGTQLSVL.

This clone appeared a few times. CDR3 protein: CASSQPGLMNTEAFF. CDR3 in DNA: TGCGCCAGCAGCCAACCGGGACTTATGAACACTGAAGCTTTCTTT. This chain connects TRBV4-1 to TRBJ1-1, with a weak D call TRBD1 (5 bases). Trimming removed 2 bases from V and 0 bases from J, with 10 bases in between. CDR1 MGHRA and CDR2 YSYEKL come from the germline V gene. The CDR3 runs 15 residues.

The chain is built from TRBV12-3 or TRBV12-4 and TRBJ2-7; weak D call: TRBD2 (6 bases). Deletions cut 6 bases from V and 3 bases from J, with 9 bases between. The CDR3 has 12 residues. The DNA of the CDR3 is TGTGCCAGCAGGCGGGACGGCTACGAGCAGTACTTC. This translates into CASRRDGYEQYF.

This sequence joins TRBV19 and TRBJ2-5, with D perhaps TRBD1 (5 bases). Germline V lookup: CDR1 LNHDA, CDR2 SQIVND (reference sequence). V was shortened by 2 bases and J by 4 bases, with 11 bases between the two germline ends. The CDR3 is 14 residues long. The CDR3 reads CASSITNRPETQYF. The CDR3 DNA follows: TGTGCCAGTAGTATAACTAACAGGCCAGAGACCCAGTACTTC.

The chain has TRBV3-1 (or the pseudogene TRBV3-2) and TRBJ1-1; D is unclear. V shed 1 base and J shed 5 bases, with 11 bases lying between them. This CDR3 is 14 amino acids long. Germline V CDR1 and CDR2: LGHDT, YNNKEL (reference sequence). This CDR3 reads CASSQGDKRTEAFF. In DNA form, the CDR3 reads TGTGCCAGCAGCCAAGGAGACAAAAGGACTGAAGCTTTCTTT.

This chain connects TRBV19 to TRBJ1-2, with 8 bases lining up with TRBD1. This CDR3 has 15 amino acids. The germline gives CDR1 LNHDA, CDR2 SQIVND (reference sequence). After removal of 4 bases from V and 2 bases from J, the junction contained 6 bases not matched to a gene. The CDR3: CASSTPGQVNYGYTF. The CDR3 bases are TGTGCCAGTAGTACCCCGGGACAGGTAAACTATGGCTACACCTTC.

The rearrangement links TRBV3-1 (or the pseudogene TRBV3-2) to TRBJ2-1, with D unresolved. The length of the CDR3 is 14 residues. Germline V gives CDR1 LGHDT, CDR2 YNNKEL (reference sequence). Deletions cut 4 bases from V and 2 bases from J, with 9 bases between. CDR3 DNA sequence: TGTGCCAGCAGCCCAAGTAACACCTACAATGAGCAGTTCTTC. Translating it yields CASSPSNTYNEQFF.

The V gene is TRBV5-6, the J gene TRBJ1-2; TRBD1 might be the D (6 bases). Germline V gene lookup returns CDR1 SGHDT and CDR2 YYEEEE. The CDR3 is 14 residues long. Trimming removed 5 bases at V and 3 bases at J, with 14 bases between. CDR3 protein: CASSLRGGDYGYTF. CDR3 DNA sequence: TGTGCCAGCAGTTTGAGGGGGGGAGACTATGGCTACACCTTC.

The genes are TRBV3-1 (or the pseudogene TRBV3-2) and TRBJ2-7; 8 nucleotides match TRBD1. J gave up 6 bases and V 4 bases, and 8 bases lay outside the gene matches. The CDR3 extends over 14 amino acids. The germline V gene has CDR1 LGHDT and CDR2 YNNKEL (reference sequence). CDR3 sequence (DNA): TGTGCCAGCAGCCCCTCGGACAGGGCCTCCGAGCAGTACTTC. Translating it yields CASSPSDRASEQYF.

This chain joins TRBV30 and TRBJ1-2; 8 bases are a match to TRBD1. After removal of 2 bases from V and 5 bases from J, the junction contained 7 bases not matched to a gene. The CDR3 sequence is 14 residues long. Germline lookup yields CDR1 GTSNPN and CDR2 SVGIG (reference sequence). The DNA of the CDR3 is TGTGCCTGGAGTCAGGGACAGGCGCCTTATGGCTACACCTTC. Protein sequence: CAWSQGQAPYGYTF.

CDR3 sequence (DNA): TGTGCCAGCAGCTCTGACTGGGACAGCCGATTCTATGGCTACACCTTC. Its translation: CASSSDWDSRFYGYTF. The chain combines TRBV5-8 with TRBJ1-2, with 7 bases identical to TRBD1. CDR1 and CDR2 from the germline V gene are SGHTS and YDEGEE. CDR3 length equals 16 residues. The V and J ends lost 3 bases and 4 bases, in that order; junction bases with no gene match: 12.

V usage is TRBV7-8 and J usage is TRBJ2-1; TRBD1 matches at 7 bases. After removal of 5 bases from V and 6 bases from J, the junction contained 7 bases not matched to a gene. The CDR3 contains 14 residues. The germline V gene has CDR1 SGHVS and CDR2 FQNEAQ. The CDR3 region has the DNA TGTGCCAGCAGCACCGGGACAGTTATCAATGAGCAGTTCTTC. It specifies CASSTGTVINEQFF.

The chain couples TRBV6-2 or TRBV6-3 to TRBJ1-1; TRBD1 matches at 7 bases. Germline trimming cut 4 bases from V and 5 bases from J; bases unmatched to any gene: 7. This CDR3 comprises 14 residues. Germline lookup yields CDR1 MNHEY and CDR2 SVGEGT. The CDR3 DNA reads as TGTGCCAGCAGTTGGGCAGGGGGAAGGACTGAAGCTTTCTTT. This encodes CASSWAGGRTEAFF.

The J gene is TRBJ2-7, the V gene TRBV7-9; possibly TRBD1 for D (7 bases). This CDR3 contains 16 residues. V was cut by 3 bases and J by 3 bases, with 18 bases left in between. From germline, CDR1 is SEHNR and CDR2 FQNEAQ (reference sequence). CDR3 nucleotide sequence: TGTGCCAGCAGCTTGACAGGGAGGCCCCCTAACTACGAGCAGTACTTC. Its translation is CASSLTGRPPNYEQYF.

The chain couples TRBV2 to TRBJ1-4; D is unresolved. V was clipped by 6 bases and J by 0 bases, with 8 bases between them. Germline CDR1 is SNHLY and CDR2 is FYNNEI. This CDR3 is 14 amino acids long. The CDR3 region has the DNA TGTGCCAGCAGGGACTCTTCAACTAATGAAAAACTGTTTTTT. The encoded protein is CASRDSSTNEKLFF.

The CDR3 spells CASSRNSGGPTDTQYF. The CDR3 nucleotides are TGCGCCAGCAGCCGGAACAGCGGGGGGCCCACAGATACGCAGTATTTT. This chain joins TRBV4-1 and TRBJ2-3; 9 bases agree with TRBD2. The ends lost 4 bases at V and 2 bases at J; junction bases unmatched: 7. Germline V gene sequence: CDR1 MGHRA, CDR2 YSYEKL. The CDR3 spans 16 residues.

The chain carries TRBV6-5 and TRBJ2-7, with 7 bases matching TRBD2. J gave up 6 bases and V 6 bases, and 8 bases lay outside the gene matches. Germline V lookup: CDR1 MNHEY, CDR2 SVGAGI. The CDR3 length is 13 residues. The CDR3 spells CASRPGTGGEQYF. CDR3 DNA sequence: TGTGCCAGCAGGCCGGGAACGGGGGGCGAGCAGTACTTC.

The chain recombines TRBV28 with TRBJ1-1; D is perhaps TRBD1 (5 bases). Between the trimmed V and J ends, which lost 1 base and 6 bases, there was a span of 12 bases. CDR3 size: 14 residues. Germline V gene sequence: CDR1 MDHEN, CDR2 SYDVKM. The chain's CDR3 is CASSLFGIGAEAFF. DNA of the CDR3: TGTGCCAGCAGTTTATTTGGTATAGGGGCTGAAGCTTTCTTT.